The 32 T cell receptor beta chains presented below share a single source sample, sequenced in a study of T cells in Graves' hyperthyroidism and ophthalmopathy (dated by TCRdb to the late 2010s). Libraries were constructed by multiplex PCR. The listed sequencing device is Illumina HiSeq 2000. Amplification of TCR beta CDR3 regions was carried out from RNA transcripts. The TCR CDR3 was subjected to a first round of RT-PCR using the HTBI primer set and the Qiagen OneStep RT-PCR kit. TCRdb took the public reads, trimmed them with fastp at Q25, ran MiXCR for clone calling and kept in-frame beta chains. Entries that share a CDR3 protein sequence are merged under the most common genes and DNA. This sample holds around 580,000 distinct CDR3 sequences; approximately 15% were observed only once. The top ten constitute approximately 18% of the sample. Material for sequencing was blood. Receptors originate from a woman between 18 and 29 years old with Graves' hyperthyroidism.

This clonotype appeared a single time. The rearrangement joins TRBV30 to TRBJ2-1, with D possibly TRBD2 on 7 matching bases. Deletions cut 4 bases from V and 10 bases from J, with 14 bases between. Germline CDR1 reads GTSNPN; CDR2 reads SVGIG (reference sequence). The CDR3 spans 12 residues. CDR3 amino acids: CAWTWGGREQFF. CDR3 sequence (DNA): TGTGCCTGGACGTGGGGGGGCCGCGAGCAGTTCTTC.

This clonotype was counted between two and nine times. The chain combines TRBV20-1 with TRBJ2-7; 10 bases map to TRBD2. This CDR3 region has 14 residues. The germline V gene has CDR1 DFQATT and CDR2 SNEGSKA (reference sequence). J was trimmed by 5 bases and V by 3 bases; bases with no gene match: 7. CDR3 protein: CSASSSGRVDEQYF. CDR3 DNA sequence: TGCAGTGCTAGTTCTAGCGGGAGAGTCGACGAGCAGTACTTC.

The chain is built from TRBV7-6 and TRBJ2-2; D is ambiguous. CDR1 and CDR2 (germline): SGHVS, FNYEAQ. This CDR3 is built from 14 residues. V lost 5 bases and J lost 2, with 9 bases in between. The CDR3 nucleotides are TGTGCCAGCAGCGCTTACATCAACACCGGGGAGCTGTTTTTT. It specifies CASSAYINTGELFF.

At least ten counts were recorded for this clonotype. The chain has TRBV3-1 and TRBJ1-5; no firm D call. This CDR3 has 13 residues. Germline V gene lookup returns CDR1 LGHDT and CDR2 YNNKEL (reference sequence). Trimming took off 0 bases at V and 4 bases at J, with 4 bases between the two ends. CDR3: CASSQDPNQPQHF. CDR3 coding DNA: TGTGCCAGCAGCCAAGATCCAAATCAGCCCCAGCATTTT.

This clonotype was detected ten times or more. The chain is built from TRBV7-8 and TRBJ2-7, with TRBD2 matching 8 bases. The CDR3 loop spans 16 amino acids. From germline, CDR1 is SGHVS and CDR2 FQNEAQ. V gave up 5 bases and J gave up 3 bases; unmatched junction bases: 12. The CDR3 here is CASSLEFAGGLYEQYF. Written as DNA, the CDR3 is TGTGCCAGCAGCCTTGAATTTGCGGGAGGCCTCTACGAGCAGTACTTC.

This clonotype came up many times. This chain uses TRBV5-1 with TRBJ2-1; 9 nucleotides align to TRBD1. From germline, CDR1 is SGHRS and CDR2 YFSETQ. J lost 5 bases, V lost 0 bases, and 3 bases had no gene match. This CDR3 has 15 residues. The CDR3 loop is CASSLAGDRDNEQFF. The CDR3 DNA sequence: TGCGCCAGCAGCTTGGCCGGGGACAGGGACAATGAGCAGTTCTTC.

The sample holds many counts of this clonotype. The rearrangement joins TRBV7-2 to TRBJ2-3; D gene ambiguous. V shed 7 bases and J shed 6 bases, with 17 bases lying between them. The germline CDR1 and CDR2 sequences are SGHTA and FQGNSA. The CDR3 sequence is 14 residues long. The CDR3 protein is CASNQIPGLDTQYF. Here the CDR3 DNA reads TGTGCCAGCAACCAAATACCCGGCTTGGATACGCAGTATTTT.

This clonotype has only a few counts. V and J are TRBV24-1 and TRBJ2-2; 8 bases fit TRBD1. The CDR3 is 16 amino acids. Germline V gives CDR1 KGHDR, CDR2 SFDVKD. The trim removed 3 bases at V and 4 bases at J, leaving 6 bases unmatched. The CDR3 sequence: CATSDRGQATTGELFF. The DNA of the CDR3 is TGTGCCACCAGTGATAGGGGACAGGCTACCACCGGGGAGCTGTTTTTT.

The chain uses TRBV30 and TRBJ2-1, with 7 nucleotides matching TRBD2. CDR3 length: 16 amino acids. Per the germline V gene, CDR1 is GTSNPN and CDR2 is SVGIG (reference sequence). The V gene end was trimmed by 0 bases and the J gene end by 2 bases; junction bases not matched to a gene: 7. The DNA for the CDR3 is TGTGCCTGGAGTGTAAGGGCGGGAGTCCCCTACAATGAGCAGTTCTTC. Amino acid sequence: CAWSVRAGVPYNEQFF.

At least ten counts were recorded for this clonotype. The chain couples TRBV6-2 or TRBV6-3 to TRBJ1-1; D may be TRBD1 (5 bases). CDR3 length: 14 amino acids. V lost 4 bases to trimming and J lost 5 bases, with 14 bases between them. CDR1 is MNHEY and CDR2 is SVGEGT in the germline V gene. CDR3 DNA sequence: TGTGCCAGCAGTTTGGAGTGGGGGAGGACTGAAGCTTTCTTT. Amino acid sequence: CASSLEWGRTEAFF.

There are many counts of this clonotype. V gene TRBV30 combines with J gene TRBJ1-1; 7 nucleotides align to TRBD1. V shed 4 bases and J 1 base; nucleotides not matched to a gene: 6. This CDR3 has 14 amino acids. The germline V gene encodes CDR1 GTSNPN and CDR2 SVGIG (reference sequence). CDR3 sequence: CAWTRDRGNTEAFF. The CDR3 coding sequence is TGTGCCTGGACCCGGGACAGAGGGAACACTGAAGCTTTCTTT.

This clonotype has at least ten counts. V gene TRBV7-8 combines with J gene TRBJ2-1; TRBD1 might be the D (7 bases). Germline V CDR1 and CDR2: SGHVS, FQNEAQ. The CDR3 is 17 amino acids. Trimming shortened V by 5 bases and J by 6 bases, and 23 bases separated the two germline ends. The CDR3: CASSPEGAGRKLNEQFF. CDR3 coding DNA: TGTGCCAGCAGCCCGGAGGGGGCGGGCCGTAAGCTCAATGAGCAGTTCTTC.

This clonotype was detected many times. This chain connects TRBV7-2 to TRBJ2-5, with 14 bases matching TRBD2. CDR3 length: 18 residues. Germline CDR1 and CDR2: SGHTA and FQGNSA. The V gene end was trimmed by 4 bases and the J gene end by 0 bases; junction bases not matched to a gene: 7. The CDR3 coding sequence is TGTGCCAGCAGCTCCGGACTAGCGGGGGGCTCGTACCAAGAGACCCAGTACTTC. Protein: CASSSGLAGGSYQETQYF.

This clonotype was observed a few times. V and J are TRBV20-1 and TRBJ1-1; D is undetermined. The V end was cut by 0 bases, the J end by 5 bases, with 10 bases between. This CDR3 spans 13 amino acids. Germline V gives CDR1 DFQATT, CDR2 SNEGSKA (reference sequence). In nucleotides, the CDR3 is TGCAGTGCTAGAGATTTGATGGGTACTGAAGCTTTCTTT. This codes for CSARDLMGTEAFF.

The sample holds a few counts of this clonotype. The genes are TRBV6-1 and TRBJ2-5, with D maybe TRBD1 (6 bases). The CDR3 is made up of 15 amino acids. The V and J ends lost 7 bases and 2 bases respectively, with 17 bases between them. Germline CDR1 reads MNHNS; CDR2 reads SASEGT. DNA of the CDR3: TGTGCCAGCAACGCTAACAGGGTTCTACAAGAGACCCAGTACTTC. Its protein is CASNANRVLQETQYF.

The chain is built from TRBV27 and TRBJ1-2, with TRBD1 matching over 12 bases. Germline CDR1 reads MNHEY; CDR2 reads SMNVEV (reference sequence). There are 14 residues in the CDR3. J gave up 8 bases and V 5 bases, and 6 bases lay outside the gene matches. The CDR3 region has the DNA TGTGCCAGCAGTGGGGGGACAGGGGGCCGAGGCTACACCTTC. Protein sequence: CASSGGTGGRGYTF.

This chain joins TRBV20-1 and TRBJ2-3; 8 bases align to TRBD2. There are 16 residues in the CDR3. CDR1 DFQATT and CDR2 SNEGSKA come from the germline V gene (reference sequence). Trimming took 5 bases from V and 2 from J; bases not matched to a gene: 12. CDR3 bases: TGCAGTGCTCCAGAAACGGGCGGGAGGCACACAGATACGCAGTATTTT. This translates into CSAPETGGRHTDTQYF.

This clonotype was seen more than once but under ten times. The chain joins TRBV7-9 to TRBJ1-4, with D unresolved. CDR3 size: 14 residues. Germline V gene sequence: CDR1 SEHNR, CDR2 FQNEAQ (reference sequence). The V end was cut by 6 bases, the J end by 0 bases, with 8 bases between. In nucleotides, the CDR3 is TGTGCCAGCAGGGCCGGATCAACTAATGAAAAACTGTTTTTT. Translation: CASRAGSTNEKLFF. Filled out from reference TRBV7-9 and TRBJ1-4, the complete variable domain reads DTGVSQNPRHKITKRGQNVTFRCDPISEHNRLYWYRQTLGQGPEFLTYFQNEAQLEKSRLLSDRFSAERPKGSFSTLEIQRTEQGDSAMYLCASRAGSTNEKLFFGSGTQLSVL.

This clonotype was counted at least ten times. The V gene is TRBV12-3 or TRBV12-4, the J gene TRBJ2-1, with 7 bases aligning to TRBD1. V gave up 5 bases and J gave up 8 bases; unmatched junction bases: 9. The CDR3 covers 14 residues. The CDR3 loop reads CASSSSTGLDEQFF. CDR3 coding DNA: TGTGCCAGCAGTAGCTCGACAGGGCTGGATGAGCAGTTCTTC.

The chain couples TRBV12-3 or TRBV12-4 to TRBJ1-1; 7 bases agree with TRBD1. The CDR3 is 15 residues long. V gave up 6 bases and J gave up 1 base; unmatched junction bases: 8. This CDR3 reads CASSRYRDRNTEAFF. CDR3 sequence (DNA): TGTGCCAGCAGCCGCTACCGGGACAGGAACACTGAAGCTTTCTTT.

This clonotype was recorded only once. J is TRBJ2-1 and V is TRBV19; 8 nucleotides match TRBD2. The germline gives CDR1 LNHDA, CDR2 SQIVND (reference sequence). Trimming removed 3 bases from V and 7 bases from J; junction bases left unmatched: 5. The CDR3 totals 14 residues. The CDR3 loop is CASSMKRGMNEQFF. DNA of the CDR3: TGTGCCAGTAGTATGAAGCGGGGGATGAATGAGCAGTTCTTC.

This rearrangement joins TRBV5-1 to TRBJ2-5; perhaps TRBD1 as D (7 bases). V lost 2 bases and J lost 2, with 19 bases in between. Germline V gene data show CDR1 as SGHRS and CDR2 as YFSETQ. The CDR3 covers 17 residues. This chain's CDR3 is CASSFSRGGAGQETQYF. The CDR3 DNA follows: TGCGCCAGCAGCTTCAGCCGAGGGGGCGCGGGACAAGAGACCCAGTACTTC.

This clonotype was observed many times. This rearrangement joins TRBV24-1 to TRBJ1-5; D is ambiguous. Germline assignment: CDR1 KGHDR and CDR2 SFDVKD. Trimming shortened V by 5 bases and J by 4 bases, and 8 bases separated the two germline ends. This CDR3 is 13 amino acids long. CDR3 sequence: CATSGGGNQPQHF. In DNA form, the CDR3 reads TGTGCCACCAGTGGGGGAGGAAATCAGCCCCAGCATTTT.

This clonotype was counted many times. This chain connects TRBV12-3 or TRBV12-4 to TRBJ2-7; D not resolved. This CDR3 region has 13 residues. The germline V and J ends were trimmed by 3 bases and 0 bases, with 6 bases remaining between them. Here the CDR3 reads CASSLTHSYEQYF. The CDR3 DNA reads TGTGCCAGCAGTTTGACCCACTCCTACGAGCAGTACTTC.

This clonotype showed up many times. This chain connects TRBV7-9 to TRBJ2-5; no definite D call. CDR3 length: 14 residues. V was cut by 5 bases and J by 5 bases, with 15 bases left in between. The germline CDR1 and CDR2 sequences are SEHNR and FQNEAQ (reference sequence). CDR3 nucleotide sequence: TGTGCCAGCAGCCTCCCGACTGGTTGGGAGACCCAGTACTTC. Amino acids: CASSLPTGWETQYF.

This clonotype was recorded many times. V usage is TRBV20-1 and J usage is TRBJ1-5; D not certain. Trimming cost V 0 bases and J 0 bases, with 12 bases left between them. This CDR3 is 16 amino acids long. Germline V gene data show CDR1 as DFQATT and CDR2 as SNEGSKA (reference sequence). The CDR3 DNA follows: TGCAGTGCTAGAGATGCGAGACGGGATAGCAATCAGCCCCAGCATTTT. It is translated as CSARDARRDSNQPQHF.

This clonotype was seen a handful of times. The DNA for the CDR3 is TGCGCCAGCAGCTTGGGCCACAGCGGGGGAGGAGAGACCCAGTACTTC. This sequence encodes CASSLGHSGGGETQYF. The chain carries TRBV5-1 and TRBJ2-5; TRBD2 matches 8 bases. Trimming at V came to 0 bases and at J to 4 bases, leaving 8 bases not matched to a gene. Germline values: CDR1 SGHRS, CDR2 YFSETQ. The CDR3 extends over 16 amino acids.

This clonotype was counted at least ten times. The CDR3 sequence: CASSSGLRYEQYF. In DNA, the CDR3 is TGTGCCAGCAGTTCGGGACTTCGATACGAGCAGTACTTC. J is TRBJ2-7 and V is TRBV28; perhaps TRBD2 as D (6 bases). V shed 4 bases and J shed 4 bases, with 11 bases lying between them. This CDR3 spans 13 amino acids. Germline assignment: CDR1 MDHEN and CDR2 SYDVKM.

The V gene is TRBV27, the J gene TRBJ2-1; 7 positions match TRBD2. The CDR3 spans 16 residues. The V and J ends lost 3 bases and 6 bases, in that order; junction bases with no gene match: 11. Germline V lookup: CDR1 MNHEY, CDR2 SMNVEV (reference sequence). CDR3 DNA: TGTGCCAGCAGTTTGCCGGCTAGCGGAGGCCCCAATGAGCAGTTCTTC. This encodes CASSLPASGGPNEQFF.

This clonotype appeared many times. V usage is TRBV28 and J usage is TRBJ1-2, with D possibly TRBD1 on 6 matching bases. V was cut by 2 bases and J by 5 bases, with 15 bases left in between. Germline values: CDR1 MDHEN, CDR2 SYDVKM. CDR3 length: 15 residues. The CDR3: CASSLNSAGTYGYTF. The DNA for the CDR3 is TGTGCCAGCAGTTTAAATTCCGCAGGGACATATGGCTACACCTTC.

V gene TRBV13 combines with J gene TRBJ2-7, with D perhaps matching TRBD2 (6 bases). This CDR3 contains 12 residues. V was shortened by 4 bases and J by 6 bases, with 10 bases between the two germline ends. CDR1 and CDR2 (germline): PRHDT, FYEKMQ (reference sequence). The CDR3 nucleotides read TGTGCCAGCAGCTGGGAGGCCTCCGAGCAGTACTTC. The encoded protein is CASSWEASEQYF. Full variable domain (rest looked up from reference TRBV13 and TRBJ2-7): AAGVIQSPRHLIKEKRETATLKCYPIPRHDTVYWYQQGPGQDPQFLISFYEKMQSDKGSIPDRFSAQQFSDYHSELNMSSLELGDSALYFCASSWEASEQYFGPGTRLTVT.

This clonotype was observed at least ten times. The CDR3: CASSSLSGVPNEQFF. The CDR3 DNA is TGTGCCAGCAGCTCACTTTCCGGGGTTCCCAATGAGCAGTTCTTC. V gene TRBV7-2 combines with J gene TRBJ2-1, with a possible D match to TRBD2 (5 bases). Trimming stripped 4 bases from V and 6 bases from J, with 16 bases between. The CDR3 has 15 amino acids. Germline-derived CDR1 and CDR2 are SGHTA and FQGNSA.